This TCR beta chain was observed in a study of identical twins. This clonotype was recorded at least ten times. Antigen unknown. Germline-derived CDR1 and CDR2 are MNHEY and SVGEGT. The ends lost 2 bases at V and 4 bases at J; junction bases unmatched: 12. This CDR3 has 20 residues. TCRdb re-derived calls from the 5' RACE reads in MiXCR, one entry per CDR3 protein. The data contain 420,000 or so distinct CDR3 sequences, approximately 18% of them singletons. Overall study findings and caveats: Less excess twin sharing appeared in beta out-of-frame sequences.

Healthy Caucasians made up all donors. The sequence was obtained from a man aged 45-65 years in good health. The sequenced sample consisted of naive T cells sorted from blood. The rearrangement joins TRBV6-2 or TRBV6-3 to TRBJ2-1; 15 positions agree with TRBD2. In DNA, the CDR3 is TGTGCCAGCAGTTACCGGGACATTGGGACTAGCGGGAGGCAGTACAATGAGCAGTTCTTC. It translates to CASSYRDIGTSGRQYNEQFF.